The next 15 T cell receptor beta chains were all read from a single sample in a study of T cells in women clearing cervical HPV infection (dated by TCRdb to 2017 to 2018). The library was built by means of the immunoSEQ multiplex PCR assay. TCRdb took over this immuneACCESS table, retaining in-frame rearrangements with V and J assigned. Such tables are incomplete; in checked studies, under half of the missing clones stem from an unresolved V gene, and the remainder is unexplained. This sample's clone table shows some 20,000 clones. Together, the top ten hold around 5.2% of the sample. Sequences were obtained from blood buffy coat. All receptors derive from a woman between 18 and 69 years old with a cervical HPV16 infection that either progressed to CIN3+ or cleared (not recorded which).

In the case of this clone: An end of the junction differs from the germline gene, which may be a read error. The read is 3 residues too short to cover the CDR3 end, so that end is filled in from the germline J gene. Other DNA sequences from this sample encode an identical CDR3 as well. The chain couples TRBV6-2 or TRBV6-3 to TRBJ1-3; a possible D gene is TRBD1 (5 bases). Germline CDR1 MNHEY, CDR2 SVGEGT. The CDR3 spans 16 residues. The sequenced CDR3 bases are TGTGCCAGCAGGAAACGGTCGACAGACTCTGGAAACACG. Translating gives CASRKRSTDSGNT. The entire CDR3 protein reads CASRKRSTDSGNTIYF.

Details on this clone: Coverage ceases 3 residues before the CDR3 finishes, and the germline J gene fills in the end. Other DNA sequences of this sample code for an identical CDR3. The chain joins TRBV30 to TRBJ1-3; 10 nucleotides match TRBD1. V lost 5 bases and J lost 0; bases outside the gene matches: 4. Looked up from germline, CDR1 is GTSNPN and CDR2 is SVGIG (reference sequence). This CDR3 is 15 amino acids long. The CDR3 loop is CAWGTGEISGNTIYF. The CDR3 bases that were read are TGTGCCTGGGGGACAGGGGAGATCTCTGGAAACACC.

A word on this clone: The CDR3 end is not reached by the read, which stops 3 residues before it; the germline J gene fills it in. This rearrangement joins TRBV7-2 to TRBJ1-5, with D tentatively TRBD1 (5 bases). V was trimmed by 5 bases and J by 7 bases, leaving 18 bases between them. In germline, CDR1 is SGHTA, CDR2 FQGNSA. The length of the CDR3 is 15 residues. CDR3 bases read: TGTGCCAGCAGCCCCACCGGATGGGGCTCGCAGCCC. This sequence encodes CASSPTGWGSQP. The full CDR3 sequence reads CASSPTGWGSQPQHF.

By frequency, this clone is medium-sized. The read stops 3 residues short of the end of the CDR3; the missing end is completed from the germline J gene. The chain recombines TRBV7-3 with TRBJ2-3, with D possibly being TRBD1 (6 bases). Germline values: CDR1 SGHTA, CDR2 FQGTGA. Trimming shortened V by 2 bases and J by 1 base, and 10 bases separated the two germline ends. The CDR3 sequence is 15 residues long. The sequenced part of the CDR3 DNA is TGTGCCAGCAGCTTACAAGGGGGACGCACAGATACG. This gives the protein CASSLQGGRTDT. The CDR3, in full, reads CASSLQGGRTDTQYF. Looking up the rest from reference TRBV7-3 and TRBJ2-3 gives the full variable domain: GAGVSQTPSNKVTEKGKYVELRCDPISGHTALYWYRQSLGQGPEFLIYFQGTGAADDSGLPNDRFFAVRPEGSVSTLKIQRTERGDSAVYLCASSLQGGRTDTQYFGPGTRLTVL.

Comments on this clone: The read comes to an end 3 residues before the CDR3 does, leaving the germline J gene to fill in the end. The gene calls are TRBV12-3 or TRBV12-4 and TRBJ1-5; D is uncertain. Trimming removed 3 bases at V and 3 bases at J, with 6 bases between. This CDR3 region has 13 residues. CDR3 sequence: CASSFLSNQPQHF. The CDR3 DNA, read in part, is TGTGCCAGCAGTTTCCTGTCCAATCAGCCC.

Comments on this clone: The sample has other DNA sequences that encode this CDR3 too. CDR3 DNA, as far as it was read: TGTGCCAGCAGTTACGCGGGACAGGGTAACTATGGC. Protein sequence: CASSYAGQGNYG. The whole CDR3 reads CASSYAGQGNYGYTF. The rearrangement links TRBV6-2 or TRBV6-3 to TRBJ1-2; TRBD1 matches at 9 bases. Sequencing ends 3 residues short of the CDR3 end; the germline J gene provides the rest. Germline CDR1 reads MNHEY; CDR2 reads SVGEGT. V shed 2 bases and J 1 base; nucleotides not matched to a gene: 2. The CDR3 is 15 amino acids.

In the case of this clone: Read sequence stops 3 residues before the CDR3 end, and the germline J gene provides the missing end. V is TRBV19 and J is TRBJ2-3; 8 bases are a match to TRBD1. V was clipped by 4 bases and J by 3 bases; unmatched bases: 3. CDR3 length equals 14 residues. Germline V gene sequence: CDR1 LNHDA, CDR2 SQIVND (reference sequence). The CDR3 is CASSTGQETDTQYF. The CDR3 DNA, read in part, is TGTGCCAGTAGTACGGGACAGGAGACAGATACG.

Comment on this clone: The CDR3 end is not reached by the read, which stops 3 residues before it; the germline J gene fills it in. J is TRBJ2-3 and V is TRBV7-9; D perhaps matches TRBD2 (6 bases). CDR3 length equals 15 residues. Germline V gene data show CDR1 as SEHNR and CDR2 as FQNEAQ (reference sequence). CDR3: CASSGTGRVEGTQYF. CDR3 DNA, as far as it was read: TGTGCCAGCAGCGGGACTGGAAGGGTAGAGGGGACG.

This clone is labeled medium-sized based on frequency. From the germline J gene comes the end of the CDR3, since the read stops 3 residues before it. This rearrangement joins TRBV20-1 to TRBJ2-3; D remains ambiguous. CDR3 length: 11 amino acids. Trimming took off 3 bases at V and 3 bases at J, with 4 bases between the two ends. Germline V lookup: CDR1 DFQATT, CDR2 SNEGSKA (reference sequence). CDR3 sequence reads: CSASRTDTQYF. The sequenced CDR3 bases are TGCAGTGCTAGTCGGACAGATACG.

With regard to this clone: The read gets to within 3 residues of the CDR3 end, and the germline J gene fills in the rest. The chain employs TRBV30 and TRBJ2-3, with TRBD1 identical over 7 bases. There are 12 residues in the CDR3. Germline CDR1 GTSNPN, CDR2 SVGIG (reference sequence). CDR3 DNA (partial): TGTGCCTGGCAGACAGGGTTGGAGACG. Translated: CAWQTGLET. The complete CDR3 protein is CAWQTGLETQYF.

A note on this clone: The read gets to within 3 residues of the CDR3 end, and the germline J gene fills in the rest. The chain has TRBV28 and TRBJ2-7; D possibly corresponds to TRBD2 (5 bases). CDR1 and CDR2 from the germline V gene are MDHEN and SYDVKM. The CDR3 is made up of 15 amino acids. The ends were cut back, 6 bases at V and 6 bases at J, with 21 bases in the middle. The DNA read from the CDR3 is TGTGCCAGCAGCCCGCCGGGGTCTCAACGGGTCGAG. Protein product: CASSPPGSQRVE. The whole CDR3 region reads CASSPPGSQRVEQYF.

As for this clone: The missing CDR3 end, 3 residues past where the read stops, is filled in from the germline J gene. The chain is built from TRBV30 and TRBJ2-4; TRBD1 matches at 8 bases. The CDR3 covers 14 residues. CDR1 is GTSNPN and CDR2 is SVGIG in the germline V gene (reference sequence). CDR3 in amino acids: CAWSVWDRIMAQYF. The DNA read from the CDR3 is TGTGCCTGGAGTGTCTGGGACAGGATCATGGCT.

In the case of this clone: The observed sequence ends 3 residues before the CDR3 terminus, with the missing tail filled in from the germline J gene. The J gene is TRBJ1-6, the V gene TRBV5-1, with D hard to call. The CDR3 length is 18 residues. CDR1 is SGHRS and CDR2 is YFSETQ in the germline V gene. Deletions cut 0 bases from V and 5 bases from J, with 18 bases between. The CDR3 DNA, read in part, is TGCGCCAGCAGCTTGGCCGTGGTCACCCGGCGGGATAATTCACCC. Protein: CASSLAVVTRRDNSP. The full CDR3 reads CASSLAVVTRRDNSPLHF. Filled out from reference TRBV5-1 and TRBJ1-6, the complete variable domain reads KAGVTQTPRYLIKTRGQQVTLSCSPISGHRSVSWYQQTPGQGLQFLFEYFSETQRNKGNFPGRFSGRQFSNSRSEMNVSTLELGDSALYLCASSLAVVTRRDNSPLHFGNGTRLTVT.

Concerning this clone itself: Sequencing ends 3 residues short of the CDR3 end; the germline J gene provides the rest. The chain combines TRBV20-1 with TRBJ2-3; D gene uncertain. This CDR3 has 12 residues. Looked up from germline, CDR1 is DFQATT and CDR2 is SNEGSKA (reference sequence). CDR3 bases read: TGCAGTGCTAGTATGACACAAGAGACG. Protein: CSASMTQET. The whole CDR3 is CSASMTQETQYF.

With respect to this clone: Read sequence stops 3 residues before the CDR3 end, and the germline J gene provides the missing end. V usage is TRBV5-1 and J usage is TRBJ2-1, with a weak D call TRBD2 (5 bases). Germline V gives CDR1 SGHRS, CDR2 YFSETQ. Between the trimmed V and J ends, which lost 3 bases and 6 bases, there was a span of 10 bases. The CDR3 totals 13 residues. Partial CDR3 DNA: TGCGCCAGCAGCTCGACTACGTCCAATGAG. This encodes CASSSTTSNE. The CDR3 in its entirety is CASSSTTSNEQFF.